This T cell receptor (beta chain) was recovered during a study of blood T cell repertoires in COVID-19. The overall study: Sources were T cells, B-cell-depleted T cells, or PBMCs; the material itself was cDNA or gDNA.

The trim removed 3 bases at V and 0 bases at J, leaving 22 bases unmatched. This CDR3 has 23 residues. Germline V gene sequence: CDR1 MNHEY, CDR2 SMNVEV (reference sequence). The table came from immunoSEQ multiplex PCR; TCRdb's copy has only in-frame clones and leaves some out. The sample includes over 200,000 clones, 90% to 95% of them seen just once. The TCR originated in a man aged 55 to 70 with COVID-19, enrolled during active disease. This chain connects TRBV27 to TRBJ1-6, with 8 bases lining up with TRBD1. What was sequenced was peripheral blood. CDR3 sequence reads: CASSLRSRGQASPQSSYNSPLHF. The CDR3 coding sequence is TGTGCCAGCAGTTTGCGCAGTAGGGGACAGGCGTCACCCCAGAGCTCCTATAATTCACCCCTCCACTTT.